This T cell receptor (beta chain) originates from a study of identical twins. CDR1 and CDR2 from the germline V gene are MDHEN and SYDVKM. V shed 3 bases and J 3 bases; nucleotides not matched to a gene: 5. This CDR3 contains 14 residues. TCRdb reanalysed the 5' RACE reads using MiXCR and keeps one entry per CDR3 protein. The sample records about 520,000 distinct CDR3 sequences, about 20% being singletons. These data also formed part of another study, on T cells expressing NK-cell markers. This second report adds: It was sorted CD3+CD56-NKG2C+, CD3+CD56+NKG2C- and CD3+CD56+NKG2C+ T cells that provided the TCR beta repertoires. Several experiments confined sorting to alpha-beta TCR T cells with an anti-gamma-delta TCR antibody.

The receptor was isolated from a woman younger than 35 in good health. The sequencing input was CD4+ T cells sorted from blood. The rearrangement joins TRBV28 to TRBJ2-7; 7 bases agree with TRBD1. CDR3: CASSFGQENYEQYF. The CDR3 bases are TGTGCCAGCAGTTTTGGACAGGAAAACTACGAGCAGTACTTC.